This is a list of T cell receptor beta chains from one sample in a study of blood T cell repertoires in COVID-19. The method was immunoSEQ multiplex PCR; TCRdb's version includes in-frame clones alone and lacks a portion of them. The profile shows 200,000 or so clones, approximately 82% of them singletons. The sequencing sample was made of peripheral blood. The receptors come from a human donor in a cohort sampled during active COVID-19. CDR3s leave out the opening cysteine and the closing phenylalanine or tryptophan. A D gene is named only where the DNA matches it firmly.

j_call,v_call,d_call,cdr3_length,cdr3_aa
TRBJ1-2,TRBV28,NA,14,ASNDPLTTANYGYT
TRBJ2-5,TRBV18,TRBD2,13,ASSPQTGGAETQY
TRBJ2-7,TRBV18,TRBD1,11,ASSPGQGDEQY
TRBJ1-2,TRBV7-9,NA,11,ASSPEPYYGYT
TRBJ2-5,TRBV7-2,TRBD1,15,ASSRGTGGRGIETQY
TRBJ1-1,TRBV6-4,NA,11,ASSDKQHTEAF
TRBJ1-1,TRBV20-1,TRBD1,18,SASGRAPGQALLWYTEAF
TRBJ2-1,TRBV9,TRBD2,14,ASSMTSESSYNEQF
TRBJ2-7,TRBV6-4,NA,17,ASSQTHYSRNPYSYEQY
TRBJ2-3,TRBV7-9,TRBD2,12,ASDTSGIRGTQY
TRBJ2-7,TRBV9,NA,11,ASSVQQGGEQY
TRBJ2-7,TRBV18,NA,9,ASSATYEQY
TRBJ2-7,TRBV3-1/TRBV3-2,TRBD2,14,ASRRRLAGPNYEQY
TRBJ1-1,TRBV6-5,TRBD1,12,ASSYSGGGASAF
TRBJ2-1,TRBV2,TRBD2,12,ATSLAGGSNEQF
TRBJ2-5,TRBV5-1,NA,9,ASSPGNSQY
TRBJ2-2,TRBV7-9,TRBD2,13,ASRHSGRSTGELF
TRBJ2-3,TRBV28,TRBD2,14,ASNSTPRLAGESGY
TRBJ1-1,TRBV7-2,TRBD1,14,ASSFFAGQPNTEAF
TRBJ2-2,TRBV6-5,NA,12,ASSYAGYAGELF
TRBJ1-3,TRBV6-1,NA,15,ASSVGHMLGSGNTIY
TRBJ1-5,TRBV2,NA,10,ASSVRGQPQH
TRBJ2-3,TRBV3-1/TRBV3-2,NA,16,ASSRISRWGTSTDTQY
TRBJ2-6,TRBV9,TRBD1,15,ASSNAGTGTGANVLT
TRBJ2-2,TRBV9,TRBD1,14,ASSETGTGWTGELF
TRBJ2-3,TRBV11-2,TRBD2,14,ASSFRGLAATDTQY